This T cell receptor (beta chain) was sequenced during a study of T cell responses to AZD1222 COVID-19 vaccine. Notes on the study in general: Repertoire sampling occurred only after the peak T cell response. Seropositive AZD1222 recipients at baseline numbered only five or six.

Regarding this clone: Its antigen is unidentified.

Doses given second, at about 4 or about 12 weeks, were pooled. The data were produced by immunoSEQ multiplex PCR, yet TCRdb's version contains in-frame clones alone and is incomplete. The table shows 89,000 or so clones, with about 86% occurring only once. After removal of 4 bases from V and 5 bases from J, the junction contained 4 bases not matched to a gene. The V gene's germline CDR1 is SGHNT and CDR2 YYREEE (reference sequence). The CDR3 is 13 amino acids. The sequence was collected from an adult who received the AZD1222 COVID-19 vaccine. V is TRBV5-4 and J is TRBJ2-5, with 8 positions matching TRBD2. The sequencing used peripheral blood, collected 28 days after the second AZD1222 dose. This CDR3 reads CASSLGGVETQYF. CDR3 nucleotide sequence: TGTGCCAGCAGCCTCGGGGGGGTGGAGACCCAGTACTTC.